This TCR beta chain was found in a study of T cell responses to AZD1222 COVID-19 vaccine. Notes on this clone: Antigen specificity is unknown.

CDR3 length equals 17 residues. Germline V gives CDR1 LGHDT, CDR2 YNNKEL (reference sequence). V trimming: 0 bases; J trimming: 4 bases; junction bases outside the gene matches: 8. Whole-study results and caveats: Repertoire sampling was restricted to post-peak T cell response timepoints. A mostly white British donor set with more females was recruited, and clonal diversity was possibly underestimated. Two AZD1222 administrations were followed by greater Spike-specific TCR breadth and depth.

Second-dose schedules of about 4 or about 12 weeks were combined. Sequencing was performed with immunoSEQ multiplex PCR; in TCRdb, only in-frame clones are kept and a portion is missing. The sample consists of around 170,000 clones, approximately 86% of them appearing once. The chain recombines TRBV3-1 (or the pseudogene TRBV3-2) with TRBJ2-5, with 10 bases matching TRBD1. This receptor was obtained from an adult who received the AZD1222 COVID-19 vaccine. Here the sequenced sample was peripheral blood, taken 28 days after the second AZD1222 dose. The CDR3 region is CASSQDVRDRGTETQYF. As DNA, the CDR3 is TGTGCCAGCAGCCAAGATGTCAGGGACAGGGGCACAGAGACCCAGTACTTC.